This T cell receptor beta chain originates from a study of graft-versus-host responses after intestinal transplantation (dated by TCRdb to the early 2020s). At the level of the whole study: The transplants that recipients got were multivisceral, liver-intestinal, or isolated intestinal. Instead of going to the commercial service, samples from a few later patients were sequenced in-house on an Illumina MiSeq and processed with MiXCR. Alloreactive clones were identified by sequencing pre-transplant mixed lymphocyte reaction products and comparing these products with unstimulated pre-transplant donor and recipient T cells. The cohort enrolled 20 to 25 intestinal transplant recipients including one retransplant, and a few patients lacking pretransplant specimens were excluded. A peak of at least 4% donor T cells among recipient peripheral blood mononuclear cells was the definition used for donor T cell macrochimerism. All recipients received anti-thymocyte globulin induction followed by maintenance tacrolimus and steroids for three to four years. After intestinal transplantation, graft-versus-host and host-versus-graft alloreactive T cell clones were followed in the graft, circulation and bone marrow using bulk TCR-beta CDR3 sequencing.

As regards this clone: Its binding antigen is unknown. Base qualities were left out, and no much larger clone turns up one base away.

Library generation was performed with the immunoSEQ multiplex PCR assay. For most patients, genomic DNA was isolated with the Qiagen DNeasy Blood and Tissue Kit and shipped frozen to Adaptive Biotechnologies for TCR sequencing. High-throughput TCR-beta CDR3 sequencing of genomic DNA from most patients was performed by Adaptive Biotechnologies. Processing in the source paper ran as follows. TCR sequencing data for some 19 patients were retrieved from Adaptive's ImmunoSEQ software; a few other patients were processed with MiXCR and VDJtools. To correct CD4 versus CD8 sorting errors, any sequence found in both subsets at a frequency ratio below 5:1 was removed. CDR3 nucleotide sequences shared between donor and recipient were removed because the origin of such sequences could not be assigned. At least 2-fold expansion over unstimulated cells and a minimum CFSE-low frequency of 0.002% (template counts) or 0.001% (read counts) were required for clones to be classified as alloreactive. A clone was considered mappable if detected in the sequenced pre-transplant spleen, lymph node, or MLR CFSE-low populations of the donor or recipient. Cumulative frequency of alloreactive clones was calculated as a percentage of all sequences weighted by copy number. In TCRdb, the immuneACCESS table is reduced to in-frame sequences with V and J assigned. These tables do not hold every clone; where another copy was compared, an unresolved V gene accounts for under half, and the others remain unexplained. The V and J calls and the clone size are those of that table, but D and trimming were determined from the DNA. In this sample the table shows 90,000 to 120,000 clones, roughly 90% of which occur a single time. Roughly 0.71% of the sample belongs to the ten largest clones.

From the germline V gene, CDR1 is MNHNS and CDR2 is SASEGT. V lost 0 bases and J lost 3 bases; the stretch between them is 5 bases long. The CDR3 has 14 amino acids, counting the end cysteine and phenylalanine. CDR3 DNA only is kept here, 42 bases in frame from base 1. Study-level results and caveats: Early after transplant, declines in HvG clones were associated with peak levels of circulating GvH clones. High GvH to HvG T cell clonal ratios were observed in the allografts of patients with donor T cell macrochimerism. The conclusions were limited by the relatively low number and heterogeneity of the intestinal transplant patients. GvH clones turned up in recipient bone marrow, with some appearing earlier in ileal mucosa or blood, a pattern consistent with an intestinal mucosal origin.

Interpreted using the paper, the time point label stands for: cells obtained before transplantation from donor or recipient. CD3+CD4+ and CD3+CD8+ populations were FACS-sorted from unstimulated pre-transplant donor and recipient cells taken from spleen or lymph nodes. Sequencing was performed on unstimulated CD4+ T cells sorted from spleen or lymph node cells, taken before transplant. This receptor chain uses TRBV6-1 and TRBJ2-2; there is no confident call for the D gene. This clonotype originated in a human donor who was the organ donor for an intestinal transplant. The nucleotides are TGTGCCAGCAGTGAAGCGGGCTACACCGGGGAGCTGTTTTTT. This is translated as CASSEAGYTGELFF.